This is a list of T cell receptor beta chains from one sample in a study of T-cell reconstitution after alpha-beta-depleted transplantation in children. TCRdb called the PCR reads again in MiXCR, with one record for every CDR3 protein. The sample lists roughly 300,000 distinct CDR3 sequences; about a tenth were seen once. The sample here was PBMCs from the stem cell graft donor, taken from the stem cell graft. These receptors were obtained from a human donor who donated a stem cell graft to a child with SCID. The CDR3 runs from the conserved cysteine through the conserved F or W. The D gene is left open where the match is weak. Clone size is given for some rows only: seen once, a few or many times, or a class if the clone is expanded.

j_call: TRBJ2-7; d_call: TRBD1; v_call: TRBV27; clone_size: many; cdr3_nt: TGTGCCAGCTCCGTGGACAGGGGATCCTACGAGCAGTACTTC; cdr3_aa: CASSVDRGSYEQYF
j_call: TRBJ1-5; d_call: NA; v_call: TRBV11-2; clone_size: NA; cdr3_nt: TGTGCCAGCAGCTTGGACAGAAATAGCAATCAGCCCCAGCATTTT; cdr3_aa: CASSLDRNSNQPQHF
j_call: TRBJ1-5; d_call: NA; v_call: TRBV20-1; clone_size: NA; cdr3_nt: TGCAGTGCTAGAGAAGGTTGGGGCAATCAGCCCCAGCATTTT; cdr3_aa: CSAREGWGNQPQHF
j_call: TRBJ2-6; d_call: NA; v_call: TRBV28; clone_size: NA; cdr3_nt: TGTGCCAGCAGTTTGGGTGGGACAAAGTCTGGGGCCAACGTCCTGACTTTC; cdr3_aa: CASSLGGTKSGANVLTF
j_call: TRBJ1-1; d_call: TRBD1; v_call: TRBV19; clone_size: NA; cdr3_nt: TGTGCCAGTAGAAGGGCGGACAGGGGCACTGAAGCTTTCTTT; cdr3_aa: CASRRADRGTEAFF
j_call: TRBJ2-1; d_call: TRBD2; v_call: TRBV6-5; clone_size: many; cdr3_nt: TGTGCCAGCAGTTACTCGTTGGGGGGGTCCAATGAGCAGTTCTTC; cdr3_aa: CASSYSLGGSNEQFF
j_call: TRBJ1-6; d_call: NA; v_call: TRBV12-3/TRBV12-4; clone_size: few; cdr3_nt: TGTGCCAGCGGCTCCGGGACTGAGTATTCACCCCTCCACTTT; cdr3_aa: CASGSGTEYSPLHF
j_call: TRBJ2-7; d_call: TRBD2; v_call: TRBV9; clone_size: few; cdr3_nt: TGTGCCAGCAGCGGTGGGACTAGCGGGGGGGAACAGTACTTC; cdr3_aa: CASSGGTSGGEQYF
j_call: TRBJ2-1; d_call: TRBD2; v_call: TRBV24-1; clone_size: NA; cdr3_nt: TGTGCCACCAGTGATGCGACTAGCGGGGGATCCTACAATGAGCAGTTCTTC; cdr3_aa: CATSDATSGGSYNEQFF
j_call: TRBJ2-7; d_call: NA; v_call: TRBV12-3/TRBV12-4; clone_size: few; cdr3_nt: TGTGCCAGCAGTCCGACTCACGTGAATCCGAAGCAGTACTTC; cdr3_aa: CASSPTHVNPKQYF
j_call: TRBJ1-2; d_call: NA; v_call: TRBV20-1; clone_size: few; cdr3_nt: TGCAGTGCCCTTTACTATGGCTACACCTTC; cdr3_aa: CSALYYGYTF
j_call: TRBJ2-7; d_call: NA; v_call: TRBV5-1; clone_size: few; cdr3_nt: TGCGCCAGCAGCTTGAAGCCTGGCATATCCTACGAGCAGTACTTC; cdr3_aa: CASSLKPGISYEQYF
j_call: TRBJ2-2; d_call: NA; v_call: TRBV7-8; clone_size: NA; cdr3_nt: TGTGCCAGCAGCTTAGGGGTGGCCGGGGAGCTGTTTTTT; cdr3_aa: CASSLGVAGELFF
j_call: TRBJ2-3; d_call: NA; v_call: TRBV5-1; clone_size: many; cdr3_nt: TGCGCCAGCAGCTTGGCCCAGTTAGATACGCAGTATTTT; cdr3_aa: CASSLAQLDTQYF
j_call: TRBJ2-2; d_call: NA; v_call: TRBV7-9; clone_size: many; cdr3_nt: TGTGCCAGCAGCCCAGCAGGCCCCGACACCGGGGAGCTGTTTTTT; cdr3_aa: CASSPAGPDTGELFF
j_call: TRBJ2-1; d_call: TRBD1; v_call: TRBV5-1; clone_size: few; cdr3_nt: TGCGCCAGCAGCCGAGGACAGGGGAGAGGCAATGAGCAGTTCTTC; cdr3_aa: CASSRGQGRGNEQFF
j_call: TRBJ2-1; d_call: TRBD2; v_call: TRBV12-3/TRBV12-4; clone_size: few; cdr3_nt: TGTGCCAGCAGTTTAACGGGGGGGAACAATGAGCAGTTCTTC; cdr3_aa: CASSLTGGNNEQFF
j_call: TRBJ2-1; d_call: TRBD2; v_call: TRBV7-9; clone_size: NA; cdr3_nt: TGTGCCAGCAGCTTCCAAGCGGGGGGGCGGGATGAGCAGTTCTTC; cdr3_aa: CASSFQAGGRDEQFF
j_call: TRBJ2-7; d_call: NA; v_call: TRBV12-5; clone_size: few; cdr3_nt: TGTGCTAGTGGTTTGGAGCTCCCGGCCCACGAGCAGTACTTC; cdr3_aa: CASGLELPAHEQYF
j_call: TRBJ2-6; d_call: NA; v_call: TRBV28; clone_size: NA; cdr3_nt: TGTGCCAGCAGATCCTTACAGGTGTCCGGGGCCAACGTCCTGACTTTC; cdr3_aa: CASRSLQVSGANVLTF
j_call: TRBJ2-1; d_call: NA; v_call: TRBV3-1; clone_size: NA; cdr3_nt: TGTGCCAGCAGCCAAGATCATCGTGGAACCAATGAGCAGTTCTTC; cdr3_aa: CASSQDHRGTNEQFF
j_call: TRBJ1-1; d_call: TRBD1; v_call: TRBV12-3/TRBV12-4; clone_size: many; cdr3_nt: TGTGCCAGCAGCTACGATACAGGGGGCACTGAAGCTTTCTTT; cdr3_aa: CASSYDTGGTEAFF
j_call: TRBJ2-7; d_call: NA; v_call: TRBV3-1; clone_size: NA; cdr3_nt: TGTGCCAGCAGCCCTCCCTGGCAGGCCTCTCCCTACGAGCAGTACTTC; cdr3_aa: CASSPPWQASPYEQYF
j_call: TRBJ2-3; d_call: TRBD2; v_call: TRBV2; clone_size: few; cdr3_nt: TGTGCCAGCCAACGAGCTAGCGGGGGCACAGATACGCAGTATTTT; cdr3_aa: CASQRASGGTDTQYF
j_call: TRBJ1-2; d_call: NA; v_call: TRBV6-5; clone_size: many; cdr3_nt: TGTGCCAGCAGTTACCGCGGACAGTCGTATGGCTACACCTTC; cdr3_aa: CASSYRGQSYGYTF
j_call: TRBJ2-2; d_call: NA; v_call: TRBV29-1; clone_size: few; cdr3_nt: TGCAGCGTTGGGAAGGTGGGCGGGGAGCTGTTTTTT; cdr3_aa: CSVGKVGGELFF
j_call: TRBJ2-5; d_call: TRBD1; v_call: TRBV5-1; clone_size: NA; cdr3_nt: TGCGCCAGCAGCTCGGACAGGGGAGCAGAGACCCAGTACTTC; cdr3_aa: CASSSDRGAETQYF
j_call: TRBJ2-5; d_call: NA; v_call: TRBV7-6; clone_size: few; cdr3_nt: TGTGCCAGCAGCTTAGGTCCGACAAAACAAGAGACCCAGTACTTC; cdr3_aa: CASSLGPTKQETQYF
j_call: TRBJ1-2; d_call: NA; v_call: TRBV19; clone_size: few; cdr3_nt: TGTGCGACAGAGAGCTATGGCTACACCTTC; cdr3_aa: CATESYGYTF
j_call: TRBJ1-2; d_call: NA; v_call: TRBV2; clone_size: few; cdr3_nt: TGTGCCAGCAATCCTGGCTCTTATGGCTACACCTTC; cdr3_aa: CASNPGSYGYTF
j_call: TRBJ2-4; d_call: NA; v_call: TRBV12-3/TRBV12-4; clone_size: NA; cdr3_nt: TGTGCCAGCTCCGTAAGAGCAGCCAAAAACATTCAGTACTTC; cdr3_aa: CASSVRAAKNIQYF
j_call: TRBJ2-3; d_call: NA; v_call: TRBV12-3/TRBV12-4; clone_size: NA; cdr3_nt: TGTGCCAGCAGTTTATCGAGGGGGTTCACAGATACGCAGTATTTT; cdr3_aa: CASSLSRGFTDTQYF
j_call: TRBJ2-5; d_call: NA; v_call: TRBV15; clone_size: few; cdr3_nt: TGTGCCACCAGCAGAGAGCCCCGACCAGGGGAGACCCAGTACTTC; cdr3_aa: CATSREPRPGETQYF
j_call: TRBJ2-3; d_call: TRBD2; v_call: TRBV15; clone_size: NA; cdr3_nt: TGTGCCACCAGCCGCAAAGTCGGGACTAGCGGGGGGCTCACAGATACGCAGTATTTT; cdr3_aa: CATSRKVGTSGGLTDTQYF
j_call: TRBJ2-7; d_call: NA; v_call: TRBV29-1; clone_size: NA; cdr3_nt: TGCAGCGTTGAGGAAAAGGCCTACGAGCAGTACTTC; cdr3_aa: CSVEEKAYEQYF
j_call: TRBJ2-5; d_call: NA; v_call: TRBV14; clone_size: medium-sized; cdr3_nt: TGTGCCAGCAGCCAAGAATGGCGAGAGACCCAGTACTTC; cdr3_aa: CASSQEWRETQYF
j_call: TRBJ2-7; d_call: NA; v_call: TRBV7-7; clone_size: once; cdr3_nt: TGTGCCTGCACCGGGGGAGGTGACGGCAAGATTGGGCCTCAATACGAGCAGTACTTC; cdr3_aa: CACTGGGDGKIGPQYEQYF
j_call: TRBJ2-1; d_call: NA; v_call: TRBV3-1; clone_size: NA; cdr3_nt: TGTGCCAGCAGCCAAGGAGGGAGGACTGAGCAGTTCTTC; cdr3_aa: CASSQGGRTEQFF
j_call: TRBJ2-3; d_call: TRBD2; v_call: TRBV5-1; clone_size: many; cdr3_nt: TGCGCCAGCAGCGCGCTTCCCGGACTAGCGGGGGGCCAAAGCACAGATACGCAGTATTTT; cdr3_aa: CASSALPGLAGGQSTDTQYF
j_call: TRBJ2-3; d_call: TRBD2; v_call: TRBV27; clone_size: NA; cdr3_nt: TGTGCCAGCAATTTGAGCGGGGGGGCTGCCCCGCAGTATTTT; cdr3_aa: CASNLSGGAAPQYF
j_call: TRBJ2-7; d_call: TRBD2; v_call: TRBV7-9; clone_size: NA; cdr3_nt: TGTGCCAGCAGCCCCCCCGGGAGGTCCTACGAGCAGTACTTC; cdr3_aa: CASSPPGRSYEQYF
j_call: TRBJ2-3; d_call: TRBD2; v_call: TRBV5-1; clone_size: few; cdr3_nt: TGCGCCAGCAGCTGGGGGACTAGCGGGGGTCGGGATACGCAGTATTTT; cdr3_aa: CASSWGTSGGRDTQYF
j_call: TRBJ2-3; d_call: NA; v_call: TRBV12-3/TRBV12-4; clone_size: many; cdr3_nt: TGTGCCAGCAGCCGGGGCCTTAGCACAGATACGCAGTATTTT; cdr3_aa: CASSRGLSTDTQYF
j_call: TRBJ1-1; d_call: NA; v_call: TRBV7-8; clone_size: many; cdr3_nt: TGTGCCAGCAAATCTATATATCAAGGGAACACTGAAGCTTTCTTT; cdr3_aa: CASKSIYQGNTEAFF
j_call: TRBJ2-1; d_call: NA; v_call: TRBV3-1; clone_size: NA; cdr3_nt: TGTGCCAGCAGCCAGGGCCCTACCTACAATGAGCAGTTCTTC; cdr3_aa: CASSQGPTYNEQFF
j_call: TRBJ2-5; d_call: TRBD1; v_call: TRBV14; clone_size: few; cdr3_nt: TGTGCCAGCAGCCAACCATTGGGACAGGCAGAGACCCAGTACTTC; cdr3_aa: CASSQPLGQAETQYF
j_call: TRBJ2-7; d_call: TRBD1; v_call: TRBV3-1; clone_size: many; cdr3_nt: TGTGCCAGCAGCAAGACAGGGGATCCCTTTTACGAGCAGTACTTC; cdr3_aa: CASSKTGDPFYEQYF
j_call: TRBJ2-1; d_call: TRBD2; v_call: TRBV5-6; clone_size: NA; cdr3_nt: TGTGCCAGCAGCTCCCGGGACTATTACAATGAGCAGTTCTTC; cdr3_aa: CASSSRDYYNEQFF
j_call: TRBJ2-7; d_call: NA; v_call: TRBV4-2; clone_size: NA; cdr3_nt: TGTGCCAGCAGCCAAGGGCTCTTCTACGAGCAGTACTTC; cdr3_aa: CASSQGLFYEQYF
j_call: TRBJ1-1; d_call: NA; v_call: TRBV5-1; clone_size: many; cdr3_nt: TGCGCCAGCAGCTTGGTACAGTCGAACACTGAAGCTTTCTTT; cdr3_aa: CASSLVQSNTEAFF
j_call: TRBJ1-5; d_call: NA; v_call: TRBV12-3/TRBV12-4; clone_size: NA; cdr3_nt: TGTGCCAGCAGTAAAAATAGGAATCAGCCCCAGCATTTT; cdr3_aa: CASSKNRNQPQHF
j_call: TRBJ1-1; d_call: NA; v_call: TRBV7-6; clone_size: NA; cdr3_nt: TGTGCCAGCAGCTTAGCTATGGGGGTAAACACTGAAGCTTTCTTT; cdr3_aa: CASSLAMGVNTEAFF
j_call: TRBJ2-1; d_call: NA; v_call: TRBV19; clone_size: few; cdr3_nt: TGTGCCAGTAGGGTGTTTGGCCTCGGCAATGAGCAGTTCTTC; cdr3_aa: CASRVFGLGNEQFF